Listed here are 10 T cell receptor beta chains from one sample, sequenced in a study of T-cell memory formation after mild COVID-19. Each CDR3 protein is one row after TCRdb ran MiXCR on the 5' RACE reads. The data contain a few hundred thousand distinct CDR3 sequences, under 20% of them singletons. The specimen was PBMCs or a T cell subset sorted from them (not recorded which). These receptor sequences come from a man in his late teens or twenties who had mild COVID-19 (a few samples of this study predate the infection). Cell type and time point are not known.

This sequence joins TRBV30 and TRBJ1-2; D is unresolved. The CDR3 length is 12 residues. Germline assignment: CDR1 GTSNPN and CDR2 SVGIG (reference sequence). Trimming shortened V by 1 base and J by 8 bases, and 11 bases separated the two germline ends. CDR3 DNA sequence: TGTGCCTGGAGTGCCGGGAGAGCGGGCTACACCTTC. It yields the protein CAWSAGRAGYTF.

This clonotype was picked up many times. The chain links TRBV3-1 to TRBJ2-2; D uncertain. The CDR3 contains 16 residues. Looked up from germline, CDR1 is LGHDT and CDR2 is YNNKEL (reference sequence). With 4 bases removed from V and 0 bases from J, the gap between germline ends came to 12 bases. DNA of the CDR3: TGTGCCAGCAGCCCGATCCACATAGCGAACACCGGGGAGCTGTTTTTT. Protein sequence: CASSPIHIANTGELFF.

This clonotype was picked up a small number of times. The chain carries TRBV19 and TRBJ2-2, with TRBD2 matching 11 bases. The CDR3 sequence is 16 residues long. With 3 bases clipped from V and 4 bases from J, the junction kept 4 bases outside the gene matches. The germline V gene encodes CDR1 LNHDA and CDR2 SQIVND (reference sequence). CDR3 residues: CASSIRTSGGTGELFF. CDR3 nucleotide sequence: TGTGCCAGTAGTATCCGTACTAGCGGGGGCACCGGGGAGCTGTTTTTT.

The chain is built from TRBV6-4 and TRBJ2-3, with D perhaps matching TRBD1 (6 bases). Germline V gene data show CDR1 as MRHNA and CDR2 as SNTAGT. The CDR3 sequence is 15 residues long. The V end lost 3 bases, the J end lost 4 bases, and 14 bases lay between the germline ends. This chain's CDR3 is CASSDGQGGADTQYF. DNA of the CDR3: TGTGCCAGCAGTGATGGCCAAGGGGGAGCAGATACGCAGTATTTT.

The gene calls are TRBV19 and TRBJ1-6; TRBD1 is a possible D gene (6 bases). Trimming stripped 3 bases from V and 7 bases from J, with 16 bases between. Germline CDR1 is LNHDA and CDR2 is SQIVND (reference sequence). The length of the CDR3 is 16 residues. CDR3 in amino acids: CASSIRWDTQNSPLHF. The DNA of the CDR3 is TGTGCCAGTAGTATCCGTTGGGACACCCAAAATTCACCCCTCCACTTT.

This rearrangement joins TRBV6-5 to TRBJ2-5; D may be TRBD2 (5 bases). The V and J ends lost 8 bases and 3 bases respectively, with 16 bases between them. The germline CDR1 and CDR2 sequences are MNHEY and SVGAGI. This CDR3 spans 14 amino acids. CDR3 protein: CASAHRGFEETQYF. CDR3 bases: TGTGCCAGCGCACACCGCGGGTTCGAAGAGACCCAGTACTTC.

This clonotype was counted between two and nine times. This rearrangement joins TRBV10-3 to TRBJ2-3; no reliable D call. The CDR3 contains 13 residues. Germline assignment: CDR1 ENHRY and CDR2 SYGVKD. Trimming left V 4 bases short and J 6 bases short, with 11 bases between. CDR3 DNA sequence: TGTGCCATCAGTGGTGTTAGCAGCGATACGCAGTATTTT. Amino acids: CAISGVSSDTQYF.

The chain carries TRBV6-2 or TRBV6-3 and TRBJ2-2; no definite D call. Germline V gene lookup returns CDR1 MNHEY and CDR2 SVGEGT. With 3 bases removed from V and 0 bases from J, the gap between germline ends came to 5 bases. The CDR3 has 14 amino acids. CDR3 sequence reads: CASSYGPNTGELFF. The DNA of the CDR3 is TGTGCCAGCAGTTATGGCCCGAACACCGGGGAGCTGTTTTTT.

The V call is TRBV7-9, the J call TRBJ1-1, with TRBD1 matching 12 bases. The trim removed 5 bases at V and 5 bases at J, leaving 6 bases unmatched. The CDR3 totals 15 residues. The germline CDR1 and CDR2 sequences are SEHNR and FQNEAQ (reference sequence). This CDR3 reads CASSPGDRGRTEAFF. In DNA, the CDR3 is TGTGCCAGCAGCCCCGGGGACAGGGGGCGAACTGAAGCTTTCTTT.

J is TRBJ2-7 and V is TRBV6-1, with 7 nucleotides matching TRBD1. This CDR3 comprises 13 residues. CDR1 is MNHNS and CDR2 is SASEGT in the germline V gene. Trimming at V came to 0 bases and at J to 11 bases, leaving 7 bases not matched to a gene. Here the CDR3 DNA reads TGTGCCAGCAGTGAAGCGGGACAGCCCGAAAAGTACGTC. Translation gives CASSEAGQPEKYV.